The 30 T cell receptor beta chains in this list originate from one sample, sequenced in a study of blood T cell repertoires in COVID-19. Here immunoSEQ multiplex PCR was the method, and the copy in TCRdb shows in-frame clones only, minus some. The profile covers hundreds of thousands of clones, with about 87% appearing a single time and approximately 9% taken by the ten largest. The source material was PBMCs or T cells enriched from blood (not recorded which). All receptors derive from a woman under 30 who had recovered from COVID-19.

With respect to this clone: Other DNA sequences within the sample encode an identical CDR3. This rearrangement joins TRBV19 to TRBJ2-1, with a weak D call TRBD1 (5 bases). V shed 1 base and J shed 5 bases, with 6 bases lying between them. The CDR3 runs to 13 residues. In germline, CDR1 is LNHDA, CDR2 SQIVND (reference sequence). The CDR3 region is CASSIGQNNEQFF. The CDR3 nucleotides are TGTGCCAGTAGTATAGGACAGAACAATGAGCAGTTCTTC.

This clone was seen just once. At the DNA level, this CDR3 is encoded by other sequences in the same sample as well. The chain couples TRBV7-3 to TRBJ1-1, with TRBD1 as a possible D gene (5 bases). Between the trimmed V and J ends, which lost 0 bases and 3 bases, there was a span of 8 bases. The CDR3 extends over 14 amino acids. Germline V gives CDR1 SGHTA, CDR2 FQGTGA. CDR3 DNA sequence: TGTGCCAGCAGCTTAACGGGAGGGGACACTGAAGCTTTCTTT. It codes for CASSLTGGDTEAFF.

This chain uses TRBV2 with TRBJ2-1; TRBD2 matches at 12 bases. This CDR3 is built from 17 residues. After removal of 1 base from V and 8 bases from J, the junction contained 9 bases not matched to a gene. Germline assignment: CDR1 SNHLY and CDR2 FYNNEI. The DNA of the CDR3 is TGTGCCAGCAGTGAAGGGGATCTAGCGGGGGGGCTGTATGAGCAGTTCTTC. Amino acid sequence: CASSEGDLAGGLYEQFF. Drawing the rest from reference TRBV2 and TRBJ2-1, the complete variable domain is EPEVTQTPSHQVTQMGQEVILRCVPISNHLYFYWYRQILGQKVEFLVSFYNNEISEKSEIFDDQFSVERPDGSNFTLKIRSTKLEDSAMYFCASSEGDLAGGLYEQFFGPGTRLTVL.

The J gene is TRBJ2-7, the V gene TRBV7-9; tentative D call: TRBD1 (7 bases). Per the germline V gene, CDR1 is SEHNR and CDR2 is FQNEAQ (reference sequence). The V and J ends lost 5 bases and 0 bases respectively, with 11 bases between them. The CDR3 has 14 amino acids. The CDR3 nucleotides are TGTGCCAGCAGCCCAGGGGGGAGCTCCTACGAGCAGTACTTC. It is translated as CASSPGGSSYEQYF.

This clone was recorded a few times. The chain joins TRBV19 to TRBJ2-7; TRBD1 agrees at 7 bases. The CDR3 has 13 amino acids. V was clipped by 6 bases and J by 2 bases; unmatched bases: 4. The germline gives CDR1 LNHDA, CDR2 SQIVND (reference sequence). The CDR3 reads CASSWTGAYEQYF. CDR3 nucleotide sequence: TGTGCCAGTAGCTGGACAGGCGCCTACGAGCAGTACTTC.

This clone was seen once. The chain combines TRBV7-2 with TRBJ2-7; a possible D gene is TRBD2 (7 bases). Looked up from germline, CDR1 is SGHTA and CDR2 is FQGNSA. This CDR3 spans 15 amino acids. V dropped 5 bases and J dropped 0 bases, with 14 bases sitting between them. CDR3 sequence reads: CASSIRGADSYEQYF. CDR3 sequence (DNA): TGTGCCAGCAGCATCCGGGGGGCGGACTCCTACGAGCAGTACTTC.

In nucleotides, the CDR3 is TGTGCCAGCAGCCAAGATCTGCGGGTTGAAAAACTGTTTTTT. It yields the protein CASSQDLRVEKLFF. The chain combines TRBV14 with TRBJ1-4; D ambiguous. The length of the CDR3 is 14 residues. Germline loops: CDR1 SGHDN, CDR2 FVKESK. V lost 0 bases and J lost 7, with 9 bases in between.

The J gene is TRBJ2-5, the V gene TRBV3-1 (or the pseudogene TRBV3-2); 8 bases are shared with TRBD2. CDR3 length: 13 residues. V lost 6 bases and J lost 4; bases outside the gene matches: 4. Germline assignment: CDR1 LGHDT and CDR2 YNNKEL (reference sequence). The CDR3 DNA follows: TGTGCCAGCAGGCTACTAGCGGCAGAGACCCAGTACTTC. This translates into CASRLLAAETQYF.

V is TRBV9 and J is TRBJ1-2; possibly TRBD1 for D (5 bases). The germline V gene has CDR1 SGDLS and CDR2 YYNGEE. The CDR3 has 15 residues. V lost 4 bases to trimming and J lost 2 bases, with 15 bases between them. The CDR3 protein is CASSPLGGMNYGYTF. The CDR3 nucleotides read TGTGCCAGCAGCCCATTGGGGGGTATGAACTATGGCTACACCTTC.

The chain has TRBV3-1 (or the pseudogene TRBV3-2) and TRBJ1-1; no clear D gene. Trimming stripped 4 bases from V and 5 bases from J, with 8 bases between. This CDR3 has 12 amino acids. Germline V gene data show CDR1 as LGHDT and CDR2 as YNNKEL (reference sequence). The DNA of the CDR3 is TGTGCCAGCAGCCCAGCGGGGACTGAAGCTTTCTTT. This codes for CASSPAGTEAFF.

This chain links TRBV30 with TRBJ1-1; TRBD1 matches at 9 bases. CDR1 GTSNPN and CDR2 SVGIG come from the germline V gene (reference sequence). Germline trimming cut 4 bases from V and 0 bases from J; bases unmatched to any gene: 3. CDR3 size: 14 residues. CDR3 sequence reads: CAWKTGGMNTEAFF. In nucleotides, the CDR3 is TGTGCCTGGAAAACAGGGGGCATGAACACTGAAGCTTTCTTT.

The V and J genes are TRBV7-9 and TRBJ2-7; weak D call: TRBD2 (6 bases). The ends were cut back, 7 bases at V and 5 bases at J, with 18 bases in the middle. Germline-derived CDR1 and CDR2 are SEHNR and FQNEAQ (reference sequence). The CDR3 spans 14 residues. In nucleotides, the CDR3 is TGTGCCAGCACATGGCGCGGGGCCGTCCACGAGCAGTACTTC. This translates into CASTWRGAVHEQYF.

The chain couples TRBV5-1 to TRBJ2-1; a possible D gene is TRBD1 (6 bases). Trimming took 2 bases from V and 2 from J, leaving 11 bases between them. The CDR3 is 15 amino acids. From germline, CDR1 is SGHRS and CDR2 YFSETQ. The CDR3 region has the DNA TGCGCCAGCAGCTTTTACAGGGTCACCTACAATGAGCAGTTCTTC. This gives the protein CASSFYRVTYNEQFF.

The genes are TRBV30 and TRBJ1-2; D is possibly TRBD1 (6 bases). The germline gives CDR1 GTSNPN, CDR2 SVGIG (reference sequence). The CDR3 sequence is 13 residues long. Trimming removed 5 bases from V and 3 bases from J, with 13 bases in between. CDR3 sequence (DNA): TGTGCCTGGGACGGTACAGGGTACTATGGCTACACCTTC. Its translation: CAWDGTGYYGYTF.

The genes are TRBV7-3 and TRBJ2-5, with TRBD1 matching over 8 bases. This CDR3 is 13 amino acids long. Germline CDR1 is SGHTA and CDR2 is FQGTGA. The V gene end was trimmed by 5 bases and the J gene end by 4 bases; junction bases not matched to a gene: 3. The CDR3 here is CASSPTGVETQYF. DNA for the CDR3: TGTGCCAGCAGCCCGACAGGGGTAGAGACCCAGTACTTC.

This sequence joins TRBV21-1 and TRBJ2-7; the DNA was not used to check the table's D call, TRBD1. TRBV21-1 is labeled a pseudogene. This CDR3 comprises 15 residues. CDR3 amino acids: CALPSWDRASFEQYF. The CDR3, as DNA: TGTGCCCTCCCTAGCTGGGACAGGGCCTCCTTCGAGCAGTACTTC.

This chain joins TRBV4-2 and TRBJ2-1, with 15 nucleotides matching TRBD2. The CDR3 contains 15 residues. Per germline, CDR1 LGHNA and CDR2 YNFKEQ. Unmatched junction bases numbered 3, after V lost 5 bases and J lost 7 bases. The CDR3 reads CASSTGTSGRNEQFF. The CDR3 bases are TGTGCCAGCAGCACCGGGACTAGCGGGAGGAATGAGCAGTTCTTC.

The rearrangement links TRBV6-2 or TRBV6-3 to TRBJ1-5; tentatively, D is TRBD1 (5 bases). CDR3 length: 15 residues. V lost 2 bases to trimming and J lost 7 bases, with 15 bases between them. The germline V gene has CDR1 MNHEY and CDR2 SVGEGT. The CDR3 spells CASSYPGSFGQPQHF. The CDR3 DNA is TGTGCCAGCAGTTACCCAGGGTCCTTCGGGCAGCCCCAGCATTTT.

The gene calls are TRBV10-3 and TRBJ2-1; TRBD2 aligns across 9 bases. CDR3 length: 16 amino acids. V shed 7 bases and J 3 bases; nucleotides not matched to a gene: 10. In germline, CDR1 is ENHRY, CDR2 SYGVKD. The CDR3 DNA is TGTGCCATCACGGAAGACGCGGGAGGGGGCTACAATGAGCAGTTCTTC. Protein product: CAITEDAGGGYNEQFF.

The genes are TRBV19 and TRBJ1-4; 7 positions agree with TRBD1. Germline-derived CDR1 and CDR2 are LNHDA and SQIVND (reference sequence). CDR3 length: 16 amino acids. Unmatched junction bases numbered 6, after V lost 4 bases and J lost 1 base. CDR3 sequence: CASSSGTEGTNEKLFF. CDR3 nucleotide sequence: TGTGCCAGTAGTAGCGGGACAGAGGGAACTAATGAAAAACTGTTTTTT.

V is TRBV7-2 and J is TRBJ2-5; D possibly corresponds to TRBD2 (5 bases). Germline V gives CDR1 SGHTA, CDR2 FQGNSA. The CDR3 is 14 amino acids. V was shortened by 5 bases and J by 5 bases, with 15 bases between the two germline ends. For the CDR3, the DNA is TGTGCCAGCAGCACCTGGTGGGGAGAGGAGACCCAGTACTTC. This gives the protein CASSTWWGEETQYF.

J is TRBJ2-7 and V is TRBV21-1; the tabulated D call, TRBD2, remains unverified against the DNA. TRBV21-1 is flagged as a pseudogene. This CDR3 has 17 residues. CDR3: CASSSPGLAGSSYEQYF. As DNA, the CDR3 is TGTGCCAGCAGCTCCCCGGGACTAGCGGGGTCCTCCTACGAGCAGTACTTC.

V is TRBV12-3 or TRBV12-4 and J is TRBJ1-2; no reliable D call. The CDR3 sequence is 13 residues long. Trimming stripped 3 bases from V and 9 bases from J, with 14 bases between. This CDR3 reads CASSLWAGTRYTF. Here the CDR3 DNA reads TGTGCCAGCAGTTTGTGGGCCGGCACGCGCTACACCTTC.

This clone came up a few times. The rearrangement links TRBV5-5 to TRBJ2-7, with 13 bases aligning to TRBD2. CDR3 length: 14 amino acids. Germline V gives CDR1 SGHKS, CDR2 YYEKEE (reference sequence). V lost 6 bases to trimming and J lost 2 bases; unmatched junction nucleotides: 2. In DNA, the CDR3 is TGTGCCAGCATACTAGCGGGAGGGACCTACGAGCAGTACTTC. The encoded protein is CASILAGGTYEQYF.

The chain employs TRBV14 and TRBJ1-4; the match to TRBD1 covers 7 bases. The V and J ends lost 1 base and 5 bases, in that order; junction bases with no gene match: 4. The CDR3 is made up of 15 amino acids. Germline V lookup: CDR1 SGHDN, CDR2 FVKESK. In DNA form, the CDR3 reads TGTGCCAGCAGCCAAGTACAGGGGTTGAATGAAAAACTGTTTTTT. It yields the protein CASSQVQGLNEKLFF.

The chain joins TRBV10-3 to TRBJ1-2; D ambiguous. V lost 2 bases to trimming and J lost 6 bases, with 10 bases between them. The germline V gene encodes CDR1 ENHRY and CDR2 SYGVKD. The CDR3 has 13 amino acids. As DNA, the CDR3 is TGTGCCATCAGTGAGATGGTCGCAGATGGCTACACCTTC. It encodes CAISEMVADGYTF.

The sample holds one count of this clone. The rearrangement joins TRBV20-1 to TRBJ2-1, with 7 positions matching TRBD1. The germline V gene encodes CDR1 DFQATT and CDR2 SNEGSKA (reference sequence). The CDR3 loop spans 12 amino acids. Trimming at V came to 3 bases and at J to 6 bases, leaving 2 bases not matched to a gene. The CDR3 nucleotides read TGCAGTGCTAGTGGGGACAGCAATGAGCAGTTCTTC. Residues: CSASGDSNEQFF.

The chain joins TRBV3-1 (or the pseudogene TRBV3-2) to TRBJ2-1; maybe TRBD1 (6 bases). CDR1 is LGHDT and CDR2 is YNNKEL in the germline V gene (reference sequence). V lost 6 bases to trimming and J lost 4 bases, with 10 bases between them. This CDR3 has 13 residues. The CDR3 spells CASRYGQYNEQFF. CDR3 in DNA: TGTGCCAGCAGATATGGACAGTACAATGAGCAGTTCTTC.

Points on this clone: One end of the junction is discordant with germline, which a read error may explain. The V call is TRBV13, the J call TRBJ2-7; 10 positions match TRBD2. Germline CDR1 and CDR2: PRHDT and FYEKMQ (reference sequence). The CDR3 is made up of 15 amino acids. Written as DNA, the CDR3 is TGTGCCAGCAGCCTAGGACTAGCGGTAGCCTACGAGCAGTACTTC. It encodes CASSLGLAVAYEQYF.

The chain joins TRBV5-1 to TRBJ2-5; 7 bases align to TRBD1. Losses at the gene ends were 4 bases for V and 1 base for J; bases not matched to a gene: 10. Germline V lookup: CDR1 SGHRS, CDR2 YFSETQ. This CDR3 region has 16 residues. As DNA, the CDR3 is TGCGCCAGCAGCACAGGACAGGCGAGCATCCAAGAGACCCAGTACTTC. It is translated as CASSTGQASIQETQYF.